Listed below are T cell receptor beta chains from one sample, sequenced in a study of blood T cell repertoires in COVID-19. The repertoire was sequenced with immunoSEQ multiplex PCR; TCRdb's copy has only in-frame clones and lacks some. The sample yields some 160,000 clones, roughly 88% seen once. The material sequenced was PBMCs or T cells enriched from blood (not recorded which). The receptors were gathered from a woman aged 45-60 years who had recovered from COVID-19. The CDR3 runs from the conserved cysteine through the conserved F or W. D genes are given only for firm matches. Clone size is not always given. Where it is, it says once, few, many or a class for expanded clones.

clone_size j_call v_call d_call cdr3_aa cdr3_nt
- TRBJ1-2 TRBV5-5 - CASSPRPGNPGYTF TGTGCCAGCAGCCCTAGGCCCGGTAACCCTGGCTACACCTTC
- TRBJ2-5 TRBV15 TRBD1 CATSRDRGEQETQYF TGTGCCACCAGCAGGGACAGGGGCGAGCAAGAGACCCAGTACTTC
few TRBJ2-7 TRBV4-1 TRBD1 CASSQETGQGYEQYF TGCGCCAGCAGCCAAGAGACGGGACAGGGCTACGAGCAGTACTTC
- TRBJ2-7 TRBV2 TRBD1 CASSEDRGHEQYF TGTGCCAGCAGTGAAGACAGGGGCCACGAGCAGTACTTC
- TRBJ2-4 TRBV3-1/TRBV3-2 - CASSQGQVGAKNIQYF TGTGCCAGCAGCCAGGGGCAGGTGGGGGCCAAAAACATTCAGTACTTC
- TRBJ2-5 TRBV24-1 TRBD1 CATGDSQETQYF TGTGCCACCGGGGACAGCCAAGAGACCCAGTACTTC
- TRBJ1-2 TRBV5-1 TRBD1 CASRSDRVRYGYTF TGCGCCAGCAGATCCGACAGGGTACGGTATGGCTACACCTTC
- TRBJ1-1 TRBV19 - CASSILSSNTEAFF TGTGCCAGTAGTATCCTTAGTTCGAACACTGAAGCTTTCTTT
- TRBJ2-5 TRBV5-1 TRBD2 CASSLAGGWQETQYF TGCGCCAGCTCCCTAGCGGGGGGATGGCAAGAGACCCAGTACTTC
- TRBJ2-7 TRBV6-5 TRBD2 CASAPTSGAYEQYF TGTGCCAGCGCCCCCACTAGCGGGGCGTACGAGCAGTACTTC
- TRBJ1-6 TRBV9 - CASSVVDTDSPLHF TGTGCCAGCAGCGTAGTTGACACCGATTCACCCCTCCACTTT
- TRBJ2-1 TRBV5-5 TRBD2 CASGRGDNEQFF TGTGCCAGCGGGCGGGGGGACAATGAGCAGTTCTTC
- TRBJ1-1 TRBV7-3 TRBD1 CASSPQQGAGAEAFF TGTGCCAGCAGCCCTCAACAGGGGGCGGGGGCTGAAGCTTTCTTT
- TRBJ2-7 TRBV11-2 - CASSRLGRVQEQYF TGTGCCAGCAGCCGGCTGGGCAGGGTCCAAGAGCAGTACTTC
- TRBJ2-5 TRBV4-2 TRBD2 CASSQGGTSGQETQYF TGTGCCAGCAGCCAAGGAGGGACTAGCGGACAAGAGACCCAGTACTTC
- TRBJ2-2 TRBV11-2 - CASRPWGGGHTGELFF TGTGCCAGCAGACCCTGGGGCGGGGGCCACACCGGGGAGCTGTTTTTT
- TRBJ1-1 TRBV2 - CASRGQPLLNTEAFF TGTGCCAGCAGAGGACAGCCGCTCTTGAACACTGAAGCTTTCTTT
- TRBJ2-5 TRBV27 - CASSLSGSSQETQYF TGTGCCAGCAGTTTATCTGGCTCATCTCAAGAGACCCAGTACTTC
- TRBJ1-2 TRBV6-8 TRBD1 CATTWRAGGNYGYTF TGTGCCACCACTTGGCGGGCAGGGGGCAACTATGGCTACACCTTC
- TRBJ2-3 TRBV19 - CASSPGRGASTDTQYF TGTGCCAGTAGTCCAGGGAGGGGGGCGAGCACAGATACGCAGTATTTT
- TRBJ2-1 TRBV6-5 - CASSYSPGAGNEQFF TGTGCCAGCAGTTACTCCCCCGGCGCGGGTAATGAGCAGTTCTTC
- TRBJ2-7 TRBV7-9 - CAGADSPVSEQYF TGTGCCGGAGCGGACTCCCCCGTATCCGAGCAGTACTTC
- TRBJ2-5 TRBV6-1 TRBD1 CASSVHGRGQQETQYF TGTGCCAGCAGTGTTCACGGAAGGGGGCAACAAGAGACCCAGTACTTC
- TRBJ1-5 TRBV19 TRBD1 CASRWTGSDNQPQHF TGTGCCAGTAGATGGACAGGGAGCGACAATCAGCCCCAGCATTTT
- TRBJ1-3 TRBV5-1 TRBD1 CASSLVGTGVSGNTIYF TGCGCCAGCAGCTTGGTGGGGACAGGGGTCTCTGGAAACACCATATATTTT
- TRBJ2-3 TRBV7-3 - CASSFSFRDTQYF TGTGCCAGCAGCTTCTCTTTCAGAGATACGCAGTATTTT
- TRBJ2-2 TRBV20-1 TRBD2 CSASWRGGASTGELFF TGCAGTGCTAGTTGGCGCGGGGGGGCGAGCACCGGGGAGCTGTTTTTT
- TRBJ1-5 TRBV6-5 - CASSSGNSNQPQHF TGTGCCAGCAGTTCGGGGAACAGCAATCAGCCCCAGCATTTT
few TRBJ2-2 TRBV30 TRBD1 CAWNRNRGTGELFF TGTGCCTGGAACCGGAACAGGGGTACCGGGGAGCTGTTTTTT
- TRBJ2-3 TRBV24-1 - CATSDKLPTGYSSTDTQYF TGTGCCACCAGTGACAAACTCCCGACAGGTTATTCTAGCACAGATACGCAGTATTTT
- TRBJ2-5 TRBV15 TRBD1 CATSKTGQGGETQYF TGTGCCACCAGCAAAACTGGACAGGGAGGAGAGACCCAGTACTTC
- TRBJ1-5 TRBV6-4 - CASSREGGGNQPQHF TGTGCCAGCAGTAGGGAGGGGGGCGGCAATCAGCCCCAGCATTTT
- TRBJ2-1 TRBV3-1/TRBV3-2 - CASSSVLNEQFF TGTGCCAGCAGCTCGGTTCTTAATGAGCAGTTCTTC
- TRBJ1-2 TRBV10-3 TRBD1 CAISGLGGGYTF TGTGCCATCAGTGGTCTAGGGGGCGGCTACACCTTC
few TRBJ2-3 TRBV7-3 TRBD1 CASSPGQGAIPQYF TGTGCCAGCAGCCCCGGACAGGGGGCCATCCCGCAGTATTTT
- TRBJ2-7 TRBV6-1 - CASSEVARGEYF TGTGCCAGCAGTGAAGTGGCCAGGGGGGAGTACTTC
- TRBJ2-7 TRBV19 TRBD1 CASSTGQGRPYEQYF TGTGCCAGTAGTACCGGACAGGGTAGGCCCTACGAGCAGTACTTC
- TRBJ1-1 TRBV19 - CASSIQAGVNTEAFF TGTGCCAGTAGTATTCAGGCAGGGGTCAACACTGAAGCTTTCTTT
- TRBJ2-1 TRBV4-3 TRBD2 CASSQDPAGGLGEQFF TGCGCCAGCAGCCAAGATCCAGCGGGGGGGTTGGGCGAGCAGTTCTTC
once TRBJ1-2 TRBV27 - CASSTGGYGYTF TGTGCCAGCAGTACCGGGGGCTATGGCTACACCTTC